A selection of T cell receptor beta chains follows, all from one sample in a study of blood T cells in healthy people across ages. MiXCR, run by TCRdb on the 5' RACE reads, gives a single entry per CDR3 protein. The profile covers just under 550,000 distinct CDR3 sequences, with about 24% appearing a single time and roughly 9% taken by the ten largest. These data were also filed under a second study, of T cells of mothers and their children.

The sequenced sample consisted of blood. These receptors were collected from a boy younger than 18 in good health. CDR3s include the opening cysteine and the closing phenylalanine or tryptophan. A D gene is named only where the DNA matches it firmly. The size field is filled for only some rows; it gives once, few, many or a size class.

D gene: .
V gene: TRBV14
J gene: TRBJ1-1
CDR3 length: 13
clone size: .
CDR3 DNA: TGTGCCAGCAGCACTCAAGAGAACACTGAAGCTTTCTTT
CDR3 protein: CASSTQENTEAFF

D gene: .
V gene: TRBV12-3/TRBV12-4
J gene: TRBJ2-3
CDR3 length: 16
clone size: few
CDR3 DNA: TGTGCCAGCAGTTTAATGGGGGGGCCCTCCACAGATACGCAGTATTTT
CDR3 protein: CASSLMGGPSTDTQYF

D gene: .
V gene: TRBV7-5
J gene: TRBJ2-3
CDR3 length: 18
clone size: .
CDR3 DNA: .
CDR3 protein: CISVPEAATGQRSDTQYF

D gene: .
V gene: TRBV4-2
J gene: TRBJ1-2
CDR3 length: 17
clone size: .
CDR3 DNA: TGTGCCAGCAGCCAAGAGGTGACGCGACCGCTTAACTATGGCTACACCTTC
CDR3 protein: CASSQEVTRPLNYGYTF

D gene: .
V gene: TRBV28
J gene: TRBJ1-4
CDR3 length: 14
clone size: few
CDR3 DNA: TGTGCCAGCAGTTTTCGGGGGGGGGGCGAAAAACTGTTTTTT
CDR3 protein: CASSFRGGGEKLFF

D gene: .
V gene: TRBV20-1
J gene: TRBJ2-5
CDR3 length: 12
clone size: .
CDR3 DNA: TGCAGTGTAGACAGGATACAAGAGACCCAGTACTTC
CDR3 protein: CSVDRIQETQYF

D gene: TRBD1
V gene: TRBV7-9
J gene: TRBJ2-5
CDR3 length: 14
clone size: .
CDR3 DNA: TGTGCCAGCAGCTTAGGACAGGGGGAAGAGACCCAGTACTTC
CDR3 protein: CASSLGQGEETQYF

D gene: .
V gene: TRBV7-2
J gene: TRBJ2-5
CDR3 length: 14
clone size: .
CDR3 DNA: TGTGCCAGCAGCTTGGGGGCTAGGGACGAGACCCAGTACTTC
CDR3 protein: CASSLGARDETQYF

D gene: TRBD2
V gene: TRBV3-1
J gene: TRBJ2-3
CDR3 length: 16
clone size: few
CDR3 DNA: TGTGCCAGCAGCCTCACTGCAGCGGGGAGCACAGATACGCAGTATTTT
CDR3 protein: CASSLTAAGSTDTQYF

D gene: .
V gene: TRBV25-1
J gene: TRBJ2-1
CDR3 length: 13
clone size: .
CDR3 DNA: TGTGCCAGCCTCGATAGTCTCTACAATGAGCAGTTCTTC
CDR3 protein: CASLDSLYNEQFF

D gene: .
V gene: TRBV6-2/TRBV6-3
J gene: TRBJ2-7
CDR3 length: 15
clone size: .
CDR3 DNA: TGTGCCTGCAGTTACGGGCAGCCGAGGGCCTACGAGCAGTACTTC
CDR3 protein: CACSYGQPRAYEQYF

D gene: TRBD1
V gene: TRBV5-1
J gene: TRBJ1-6
CDR3 length: 16
clone size: .
CDR3 DNA: TGCGCCAGCAGCTTTCTACAGGGGGAGGGAAATTCACCCCTCCACTTT
CDR3 protein: CASSFLQGEGNSPLHF

D gene: TRBD2
V gene: TRBV7-9
J gene: TRBJ2-1
CDR3 length: 15
clone size: .
CDR3 DNA: TGTGCCAGCAGCTCTAGCGGGGGGCCCGACAATGAGCAGTTCTTC
CDR3 protein: CASSSSGGPDNEQFF

D gene: .
V gene: TRBV30
J gene: TRBJ1-4
CDR3 length: 13
clone size: .
CDR3 DNA: TGTGCCTGGAATTCGGTTTCTAATGAAAAACTGTTTTTT
CDR3 protein: CAWNSVSNEKLFF

D gene: .
V gene: TRBV7-9
J gene: TRBJ2-7
CDR3 length: 15
clone size: .
CDR3 DNA: TGTGCCAGCAGCTTACGTGTGGGGCTAAGCTACGAGCAGTACTTC
CDR3 protein: CASSLRVGLSYEQYF

D gene: .
V gene: TRBV15
J gene: TRBJ2-1
CDR3 length: 14
clone size: .
CDR3 DNA: TGTGCCACCAGCAGAGAACCCTCAAGCGATGAGCAGTTCTTC
CDR3 protein: CATSREPSSDEQFF